The 14 T cell receptor beta chains below all came from one sample that was sequenced in a study of T-cell reconstitution after alpha-beta-depleted transplantation in children. Unique molecular identifiers were incorporated when the TCRbeta library was constructed. In TCRdb, the PCR reads were re-called with MiXCR into one record per CDR3 protein. The sample has roughly 100,000 distinct CDR3 sequences, 7% to 10% seen once. Specimen: PBMCs from the stem cell graft donor, collected from the stem cell graft. The receptors originated from a human donor who donated a stem cell graft to a child with congenital amegakaryocytic thrombocytopenia.

Ten or more counts support this clonotype. V and J are TRBV5-1 and TRBJ2-1; 14 bases agree with TRBD2. The CDR3 loop spans 16 amino acids. J was trimmed by 6 bases and V by 4 bases; bases with no gene match: 6. Germline CDR1 and CDR2: SGHRS and YFSETQ. CDR3 in DNA: TGCGCCAGCAGCAGGACCGGGACTAGCGGGGGCAATGAGCAGTTCTTC. It is translated as CASSRTGTSGGNEQFF.

The table lists this clonotype with many counts. This sequence joins TRBV6-5 and TRBJ2-7; tentative D call: TRBD2 (5 bases). Germline loops: CDR1 MNHEY, CDR2 SVGAGI. Trimming took 4 bases from V and 3 from J, leaving 13 bases between them. The CDR3 has 14 residues. CDR3 sequence reads: CASSFSLGDYEQYF. The CDR3 DNA reads as TGTGCCAGCAGTTTTTCTTTGGGAGACTACGAGCAGTACTTC.

This clonotype was found many times. The chain employs TRBV30 and TRBJ1-5; 7 bases map to TRBD1. The CDR3 runs 13 residues. Unmatched junction bases numbered 1, after V lost 0 bases and J lost 5 bases. Germline values: CDR1 GTSNPN, CDR2 SVGIG (reference sequence). The CDR3 region is CAWSVQGDQPQHF. The CDR3 bases are TGTGCCTGGAGTGTGCAGGGGGATCAGCCCCAGCATTTT.

In this sample, this clonotype turned up many times. The chain joins TRBV5-1 to TRBJ1-4, with 8 bases identical to TRBD1. The CDR3 consists of 14 residues. Germline CDR1 SGHRS, CDR2 YFSETQ. Trimming removed 2 bases from V and 7 bases from J; junction bases left unmatched: 4. CDR3 loop: CASSFGQGGEKLFF. The DNA for the CDR3 is TGCGCCAGCAGCTTCGGACAGGGAGGTGAAAAACTGTTTTTT. The full variable domain, rest sourced from reference TRBV5-1 and TRBJ1-4, is KAGVTQTPRYLIKTRGQQVTLSCSPISGHRSVSWYQQTPGQGLQFLFEYFSETQRNKGNFPGRFSGRQFSNSRSEMNVSTLELGDSALYLCASSFGQGGEKLFFGSGTQLSVL.

This clonotype was observed many times. The chain couples TRBV12-3 or TRBV12-4 to TRBJ2-7; possible D gene TRBD1, 7 bases. The CDR3 is 15 amino acids. The ends were cut back, 6 bases at V and 1 base at J, with 16 bases in the middle. This CDR3 is CASRRGTAISYEQYF. CDR3 DNA sequence: TGTGCCAGCAGACGCGGGACAGCGATTTCCTACGAGCAGTACTTC.

This clonotype occurred many times. V usage is TRBV5-1 and J usage is TRBJ2-1; D is unresolved. Germline-derived CDR1 and CDR2 are SGHRS and YFSETQ. Trimming pared 0 bases from V and 2 bases from J, leaving 9 bases between. CDR3 length: 15 amino acids. The CDR3 DNA follows: TGCGCCAGCAGCTTGGCCGGGCAGCCCTACAATGAGCAGTTCTTC. The encoded protein is CASSLAGQPYNEQFF.

By sample share, this clonotype is medium-sized. The chain is built from TRBV20-1 and TRBJ1-5; the D is unclear. This CDR3 is 12 amino acids long. Germline V gives CDR1 DFQATT, CDR2 SNEGSKA (reference sequence). V was trimmed by 0 bases and J by 6 bases, leaving 6 bases between them. CDR3 bases: TGCAGTGCTAGAGATATGGGTCAGCCCCAGCATTTT. This gives the protein CSARDMGQPQHF.

The table lists this clonotype with many counts. V and J are TRBV28 and TRBJ2-4, with TRBD1 identical over 7 bases. Unmatched junction bases numbered 15, after V lost 6 bases and J lost 7 bases. The CDR3 loop spans 16 amino acids. Germline V gene sequence: CDR1 MDHEN, CDR2 SYDVKM. This CDR3 is CASSRPFIDRVNIQYF. DNA of the CDR3: TGTGCCAGCAGCCGCCCCTTCATAGACAGGGTGAACATTCAGTACTTC.

This clonotype occurred many times. This chain connects TRBV2 to TRBJ2-1, with TRBD2 identical over 12 bases. This CDR3 is built from 15 residues. Germline V CDR1 and CDR2: SNHLY, FYNNEI. V shed 7 bases, J shed 8 bases, and the junction held 9 bases outside the gene matches. The CDR3 is CASNLAGGPHDEQFF. The CDR3 nucleotides read TGTGCCAGCAATCTAGCGGGAGGGCCACACGATGAGCAGTTCTTC. The full variable domain, completed using reference TRBV2 and TRBJ2-1, is EPEVTQTPSHQVTQMGQEVILRCVPISNHLYFYWYRQILGQKVEFLVSFYNNEISEKSEIFDDQFSVERPDGSNFTLKIRSTKLEDSAMYFCASNLAGGPHDEQFFGPGTRLTVL.

This clonotype was found many times. This chain connects TRBV28 to TRBJ1-4, with a possible D match to TRBD1 (5 bases). Per germline, CDR1 MDHEN and CDR2 SYDVKM. The CDR3 is 12 residues long. Between the trimmed V and J ends, which lost 2 bases and 11 bases, there was a span of 9 bases. The CDR3, as DNA: TGTGCCAGCAGTTTAGGACGGGGGAAACTGTTTTTT. Translated: CASSLGRGKLFF. Filled out from reference TRBV28 and TRBJ1-4, the complete variable domain reads DVKVTQSSRYLVKRTGEKVFLECVQDMDHENMFWYRQDPGLGLRLIYFSYDVKMKEKGDIPEGYSVSREKKERFSLILESASTNQTSMYLCASSLGRGKLFFGSGTQLSVL.

Many counts were recorded for this clonotype. The gene calls are TRBV5-1 and TRBJ1-4; D call uncertain. This CDR3 is built from 14 residues. V shed 0 bases and J shed 8 bases, with 11 bases lying between them. CDR1 and CDR2 (germline): SGHRS, YFSETQ. CDR3 nucleotides: TGCGCCAGCAGCTTGGAGGTCTCTCAGGAAAAACTGTTTTTT. Translating it yields CASSLEVSQEKLFF.

The rearrangement uses TRBV4-1 and TRBJ1-1; a weak D match, TRBD1 (5 bases). Deletions cut 3 bases from V and 0 bases from J, with 14 bases between. Per germline, CDR1 MGHRA and CDR2 YSYEKL. The CDR3 runs to 16 residues. The CDR3 spells CASSQGGVLVNTEAFF. The CDR3 DNA reads TGCGCCAGCAGCCAGGGGGGGGTGCTTGTGAACACTGAAGCTTTCTTT.

Ten or more counts support this clonotype. This CDR3 is CASRKGGGMGHYEQFF. For the CDR3, the DNA is TGTGCCAGCAGGAAGGGGGGCGGGATGGGGCACTATGAGCAGTTCTTC. The rearrangement links TRBV28 to TRBJ2-1; D is perhaps TRBD1 or TRBD2 (6 bases each). V was shortened by 6 bases and J by 8 bases, with 23 bases between the two germline ends. The CDR3 sequence is 16 residues long. Germline V gives CDR1 MDHEN, CDR2 SYDVKM.

This clonotype was detected ten times or more. The chain uses TRBV20-1 and TRBJ1-5; D not resolved. The CDR3 has 16 residues. Germline V gene data show CDR1 as DFQATT and CDR2 as SNEGSKA (reference sequence). Trimming removed 7 bases at V and 5 bases at J, with 24 bases between. This CDR3 reads CSVVGLSEDPYQPQHF. CDR3 nucleotides: TGCAGTGTCGTAGGACTCTCCGAGGACCCCTATCAGCCCCAGCATTTT.